This T cell receptor (beta chain) appears in the sequencing data of a study of T-cell reconstitution after alpha-beta-depleted transplantation in children (TCRdb year 2016). Study-level background: Using TCR repertoire profiling, the study followed T-cell immune reconstitution in a quantitative way in children after TCRalphabeta/CD19-depleted allogeneic hematopoietic cell transplantation. General conclusions and limits of the study: About two months after transplant, the apparently early recovery of alphabetaT-cell counts reportedly depended on just several hundred clones that had expanded rapidly and came from non-depleted graft cells. The frequencies of hyperexpanded clones fell over the following months, and after one year, T-cell counts and TCRbeta diversity were mostly attributed to newly produced T cells. In some patients, the high TCRbeta diversity seen at day 60 was put down to recipient T cells and intrathymic progenitors that had survived conditioning.

Taken with the paper, the label for treatment or condition translates to: allogeneic hematopoietic cell transplantation with graft depleted of TCRalphabeta T cells and CD19 B cells. The children who served as transplant recipients had been given grafts of TCRalphabeta/CD19-depleted allogeneic hematopoietic cells. Library preparation was by PCR. The sequencer was an Illumina HiSeq 2500. TCR libraries were prepared with molecular barcoding, using unique molecular identifiers to normalize TCRbeta repertoire quantification. In-frame beta chains were kept once TCRdb had trimmed the public reads at Q25 with fastp and called clones with MiXCR. CDR3 protein duplicates are merged, each entry listing the most common genes and DNA. Across this sample there are just over 950,000 distinct CDR3 sequences, with about 30% seen only once. About 28% of the sample rests with the top ten. Deletion took 3 bases off V and 4 bases off J, with a span of 16 bases between the germline ends. Counted from cysteine to phenylalanine, this CDR3 has 16 amino acids. Only CDR3 DNA remains: 48 bases, in frame from the first base. Via the germline V gene, CDR1 is SGHRS and CDR2 YFSETQ.

Note on this clonotype: There is no known antigen for this receptor. The record has no base qualities; no much larger clone is one base away.

This specimen consisted of PBMCs, mostly from graft donor cells, obtained 360 days after TCRalphabeta/CD19-depleted stem cell transplant. The chain employs TRBV5-1 and TRBJ2-2; TRBD1 is perhaps the D gene, given 6 matching bases. This clonotype was sampled from a boy less than two years old who had a stem cell transplant for SCID, so the T cells may come from the graft donor. The CDR3 protein sequence reads: CASSSVPGQVTGELFF. The sequenced DNA is TGCGCCAGCAGCTCCGTACCGGGACAAGTCACCGGGGAGCTGTTTTTT.